Detailed here is one TCR beta chain. TCRdb processed the RT-PCR reads anew with MiXCR; each CDR3 protein has one entry. Of about 700,000 distinct CDR3 sequences in the sample, 12% to 15% are singletons; the top ten hold roughly 3.6%. The CDR3 is 13 amino acids. V lost 4 bases, J lost 8 bases, and 12 bases lay in between. Per the germline V gene, CDR1 is LGHNA and CDR2 is YNFKEQ. The sequence was obtained from a female donor in good health, serving as a healthy control. The chain combines TRBV4-2 with TRBJ2-1, with a weak D call TRBD2 (6 bases). Sequencing was carried out using memory CD4+ T cells from blood. DNA of the CDR3: TGTGCCAGCAGCCGGGAGGTGGGGTATGAGCAGTTCTTC. Translating it yields CASSREVGYEQFF.